A selection of T cell receptor beta chains follows, all from one sample in a study of CD8 T cells in ankylosing spondylitis. TCRdb processed the 5' RACE reads anew with MiXCR; each CDR3 protein has one entry. The sample holds 200,000 to 300,000 distinct CDR3 sequences, roughly a tenth seen once. What was sequenced was blood, either unsorted or a sorted T cell fraction (not recorded which). The receptors shown here come from a male donor with ankylosing spondylitis or in good health (not recorded which). Each CDR3 is given with its conserved first and last residue. D genes are given only for firm matches. Rows may omit the clone size; those that give it use once, few, many or a size class.

TRBV7-9	NA	NA	TRBJ2-5	CASSTEISGETQYF	TGTGCCAGCAGTACTGAGATTTCGGGCGAGACCCAGTACTTC
TRBV7-9	few	NA	TRBJ1-2	CASTASPVGVRGYTF	TGTGCCAGCACAGCCAGCCCAGTTGGGGTACGCGGCTACACCTTC
TRBV18	few	NA	TRBJ2-4	CASSPPDTKNIQYF	TGTGCCAGCTCACCCCCAGATACCAAAAACATTCAGTACTTC
TRBV13	few	TRBD1	TRBJ2-5	CASSPSEQGAKETQYF	TGTGCCAGCAGCCCCTCGGAACAGGGGGCGAAAGAGACCCAGTACTTC
TRBV4-1	few	NA	TRBJ1-4	CASSRSGATNEKLFF	TGCGCCAGCAGCCGTTCGGGTGCAACTAATGAAAAACTGTTTTTT
TRBV20-1	many	NA	TRBJ2-1	CSALTLVSYNEQFF	TGCAGTGCTCTAACCCTGGTGTCCTACAATGAGCAGTTCTTC
TRBV29-1	few	NA	TRBJ1-1	CSSGGGRGTEAFF	TGCAGTTCCGGGGGGGGCCGGGGCACTGAAGCTTTCTTT
TRBV5-1	many	NA	TRBJ2-7	CASSASTLTGVPYEQYF	TGCGCCAGCAGTGCCAGTACCCTCACGGGAGTCCCGTACGAGCAGTACTTC
TRBV5-1	many	TRBD2	TRBJ2-1	CASSRTGLAGGIYNEQFF	TGCGCCAGCAGCCGGACCGGACTAGCGGGAGGAATATACAATGAGCAGTTCTTC
TRBV3-1	many	TRBD1	TRBJ1-1	CASSRGTGFSEAFF	TGTGCCAGCAGCCGCGGGACAGGGTTTAGTGAAGCTTTCTTT
TRBV10-3	few	TRBD2	TRBJ2-7	CAISVGTNGEQYF	TGTGCCATCAGTGTTGGGACTAATGGCGAGCAGTACTTC
TRBV4-1	NA	NA	TRBJ2-7	CASSQAGAYEQYF	TGCGCCAGCAGCCAAGCGGGGGCCTACGAGCAGTACTTC
TRBV10-3	many	NA	TRBJ2-1	CAIGREGEQFF	TGTGCCATCGGCAGGGAAGGTGAGCAGTTCTTC
TRBV5-1	many	NA	TRBJ2-7	CASSLNGGGYEQYF	TGCGCCAGCAGCTTGAATGGAGGGGGCTACGAGCAGTACTTC
TRBV6-5	many	NA	TRBJ2-5	CASRRGGETQYF	TGTGCCAGCAGGAGAGGTGGAGAGACCCAGTACTTC
TRBV5-1	many	NA	TRBJ2-7	CASSLDLLGTSYEQYF	TGCGCCAGCAGCTTGGATCTTTTAGGGACTTCCTACGAGCAGTACTTC
TRBV20-1	many	NA	TRBJ1-1	CSARVPGDTEAFF	TGCAGTGCTAGGGTTCCGGGGGACACTGAAGCTTTCTTT